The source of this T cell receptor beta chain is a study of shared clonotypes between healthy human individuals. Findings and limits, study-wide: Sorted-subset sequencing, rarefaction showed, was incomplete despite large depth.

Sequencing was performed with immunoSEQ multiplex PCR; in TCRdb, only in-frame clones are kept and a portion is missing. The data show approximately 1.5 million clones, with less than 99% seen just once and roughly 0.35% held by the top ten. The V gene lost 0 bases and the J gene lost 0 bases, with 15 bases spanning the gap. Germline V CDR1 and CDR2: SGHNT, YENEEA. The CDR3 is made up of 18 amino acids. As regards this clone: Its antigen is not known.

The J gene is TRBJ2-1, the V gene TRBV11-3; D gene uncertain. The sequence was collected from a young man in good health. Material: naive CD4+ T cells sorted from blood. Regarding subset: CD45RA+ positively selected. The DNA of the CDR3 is TGTGCCAGCAGCTTAGAAAGGCGCTTTCAGAGCTCCTACAATGAGCAGTTCTTC. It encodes CASSLERRFQSSYNEQFF.